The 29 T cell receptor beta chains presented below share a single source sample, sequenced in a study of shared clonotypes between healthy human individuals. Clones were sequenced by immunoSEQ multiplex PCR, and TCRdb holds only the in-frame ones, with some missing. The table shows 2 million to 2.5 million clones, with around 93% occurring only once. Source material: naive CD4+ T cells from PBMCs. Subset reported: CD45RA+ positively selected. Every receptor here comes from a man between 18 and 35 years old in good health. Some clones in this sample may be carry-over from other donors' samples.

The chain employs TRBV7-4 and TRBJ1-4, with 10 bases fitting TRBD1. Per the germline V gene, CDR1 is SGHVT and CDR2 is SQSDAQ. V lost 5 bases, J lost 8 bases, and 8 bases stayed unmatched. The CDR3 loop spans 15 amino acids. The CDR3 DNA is TGTGCCAGCAGCAGCCAGACAGGGGGCAGGGAAAAACTGTTTTTT. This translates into CASSSQTGGREKLFF.

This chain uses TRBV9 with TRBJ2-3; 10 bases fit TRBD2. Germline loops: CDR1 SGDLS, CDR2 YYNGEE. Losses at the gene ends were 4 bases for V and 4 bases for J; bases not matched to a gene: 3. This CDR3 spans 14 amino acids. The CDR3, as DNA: TGTGCCAGCAGCCCAGGGACTAGCGCAGATACGCAGTATTTT. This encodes CASSPGTSADTQYF.

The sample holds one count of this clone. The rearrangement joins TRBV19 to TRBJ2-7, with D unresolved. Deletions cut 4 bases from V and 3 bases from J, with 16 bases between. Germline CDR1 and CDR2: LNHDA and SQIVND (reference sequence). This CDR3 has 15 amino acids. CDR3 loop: CASSKRRENFYEQYF. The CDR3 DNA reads TGTGCCAGTAGTAAGAGGCGCGAGAACTTCTACGAGCAGTACTTC. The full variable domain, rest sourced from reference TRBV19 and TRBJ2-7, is DGGITQSPKYLFRKEGQNVTLSCEQNLNHDAMYWYRQDPGQGLRLIYYSQIVNDFQKGDIAEGYSVSREKKESFPLTVTSAQKNPTAFYLCASSKRRENFYEQYFGPGTRLTVT.

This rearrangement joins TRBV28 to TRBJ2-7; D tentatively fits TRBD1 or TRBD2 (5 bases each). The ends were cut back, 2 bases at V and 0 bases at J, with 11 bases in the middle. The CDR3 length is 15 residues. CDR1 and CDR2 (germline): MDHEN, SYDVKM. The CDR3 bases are TGTGCCAGCAGTTTACCGGGACCGATCTCCTACGAGCAGTACTTC. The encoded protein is CASSLPGPISYEQYF.

The CDR3 reads CASSIDRVNEKLFF. The CDR3 DNA is TGTGCCAGTAGTATCGACAGGGTGAATGAAAAACTGTTTTTT. J is TRBJ1-4 and V is TRBV19; 7 bases agree with TRBD1. The junction had 3 bases not matched to a gene; V was cut back by 3 bases and J by 5 bases. This CDR3 has 14 amino acids. The germline V gene has CDR1 LNHDA and CDR2 SQIVND (reference sequence).

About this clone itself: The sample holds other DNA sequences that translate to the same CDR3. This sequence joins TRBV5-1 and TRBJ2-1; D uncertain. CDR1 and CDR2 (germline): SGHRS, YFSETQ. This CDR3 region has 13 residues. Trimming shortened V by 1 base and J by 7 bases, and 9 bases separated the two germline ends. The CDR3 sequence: CASSLLGPNEQFF. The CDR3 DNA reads TGCGCCAGCAGCTTGCTAGGGCCGAATGAGCAGTTCTTC.

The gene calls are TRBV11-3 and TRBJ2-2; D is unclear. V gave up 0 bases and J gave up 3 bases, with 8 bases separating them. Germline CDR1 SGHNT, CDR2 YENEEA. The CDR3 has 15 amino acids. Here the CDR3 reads CASSLEGWDTGELFF. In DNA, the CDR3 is TGTGCCAGCAGCTTAGAAGGATGGGACACCGGGGAGCTGTTTTTT.

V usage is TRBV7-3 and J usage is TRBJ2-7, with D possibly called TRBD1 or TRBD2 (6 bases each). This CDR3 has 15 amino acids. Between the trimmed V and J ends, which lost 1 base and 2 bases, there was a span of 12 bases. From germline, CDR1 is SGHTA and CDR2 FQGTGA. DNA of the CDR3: TGTGCCAGCAGCTTAATGGGGGGCAGCACCTACGAGCAGTACTTC. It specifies CASSLMGGSTYEQYF.

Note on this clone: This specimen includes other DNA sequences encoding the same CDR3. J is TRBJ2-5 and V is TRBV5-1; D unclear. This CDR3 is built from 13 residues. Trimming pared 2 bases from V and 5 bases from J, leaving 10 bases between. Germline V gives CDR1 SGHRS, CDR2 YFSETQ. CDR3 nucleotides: TGCGCCAGCAGCTTAGGAGATGGGGAGACCCAGTACTTC. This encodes CASSLGDGETQYF. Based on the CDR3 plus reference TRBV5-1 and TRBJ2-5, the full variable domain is KAGVTQTPRYLIKTRGQQVTLSCSPISGHRSVSWYQQTPGQGLQFLFEYFSETQRNKGNFPGRFSGRQFSNSRSEMNVSTLELGDSALYLCASSLGDGETQYFGPGTRLLVL.

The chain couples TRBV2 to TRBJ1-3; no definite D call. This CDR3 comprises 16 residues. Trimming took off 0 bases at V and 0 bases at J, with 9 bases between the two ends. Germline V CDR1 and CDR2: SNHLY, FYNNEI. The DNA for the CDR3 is TGTGCCAGCAGTGAAGCTGGGTTACTCTCTGGAAACACCATATATTTT. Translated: CASSEAGLLSGNTIYF.

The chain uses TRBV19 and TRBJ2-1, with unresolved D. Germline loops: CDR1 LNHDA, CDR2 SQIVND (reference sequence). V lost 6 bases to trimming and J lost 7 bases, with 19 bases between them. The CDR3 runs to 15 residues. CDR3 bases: TGTGCCAGTAGCACAGCGCGACGGTTTAATAATGAGCAGTTCTTC. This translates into CASSTARRFNNEQFF.

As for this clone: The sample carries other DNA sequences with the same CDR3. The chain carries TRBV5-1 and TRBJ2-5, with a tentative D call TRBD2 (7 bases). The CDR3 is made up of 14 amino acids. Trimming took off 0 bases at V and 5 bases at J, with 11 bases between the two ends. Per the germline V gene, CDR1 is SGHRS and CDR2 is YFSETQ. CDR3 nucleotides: TGCGCCAGCAGCTTGGCGGGGGGCGGGGAGACCCAGTACTTC. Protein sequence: CASSLAGGGETQYF. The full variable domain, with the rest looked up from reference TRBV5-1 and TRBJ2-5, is KAGVTQTPRYLIKTRGQQVTLSCSPISGHRSVSWYQQTPGQGLQFLFEYFSETQRNKGNFPGRFSGRQFSNSRSEMNVSTLELGDSALYLCASSLAGGGETQYFGPGTRLLVL.

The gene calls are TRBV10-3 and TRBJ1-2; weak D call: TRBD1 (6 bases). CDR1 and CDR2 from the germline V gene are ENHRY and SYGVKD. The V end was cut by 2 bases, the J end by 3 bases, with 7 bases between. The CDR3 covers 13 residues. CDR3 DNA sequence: TGTGCCATCAGTGAGAACAGGGACTATGGCTACACCTTC. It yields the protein CAISENRDYGYTF.

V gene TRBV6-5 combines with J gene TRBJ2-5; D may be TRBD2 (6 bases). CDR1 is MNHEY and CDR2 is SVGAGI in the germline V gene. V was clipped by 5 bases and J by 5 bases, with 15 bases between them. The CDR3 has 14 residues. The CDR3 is CASSLRGGRETQYF. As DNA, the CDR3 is TGTGCCAGCAGTCTACGTGGGGGGAGGGAGACCCAGTACTTC.

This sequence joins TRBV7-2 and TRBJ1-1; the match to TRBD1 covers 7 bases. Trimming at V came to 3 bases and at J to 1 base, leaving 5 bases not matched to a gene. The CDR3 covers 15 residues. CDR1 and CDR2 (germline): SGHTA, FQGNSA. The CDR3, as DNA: TGTGCCAGCAGCTTCTCCGGGACAGCGAACACTGAAGCTTTCTTT. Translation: CASSFSGTANTEAFF.

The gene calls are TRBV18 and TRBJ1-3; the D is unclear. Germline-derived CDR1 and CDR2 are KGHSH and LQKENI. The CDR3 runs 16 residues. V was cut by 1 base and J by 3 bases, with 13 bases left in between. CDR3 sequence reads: CASSPLRERIGNTIYF. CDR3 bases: TGTGCCAGCTCACCACTGCGGGAAAGGATTGGAAACACCATATATTTT.

The CDR3 loop is CAWSPSLAAMNTEAFF. CDR3 DNA sequence: TGTGCCTGGAGTCCCTCGCTAGCGGCCATGAACACTGAAGCTTTCTTT. The chain has TRBV30 and TRBJ1-1; D gene unclear. Trimming took off 2 bases at V and 0 bases at J, with 16 bases between the two ends. The CDR3 is 16 amino acids. Germline V lookup: CDR1 GTSNPN, CDR2 SVGIG (reference sequence). Variable domain in full (rest from reference TRBV30 and TRBJ1-1): SQTIHQWPATLVQPVGSPLSLECTVEGTSNPNLYWYRQAAGRGLQLLFYSVGIGQISSEVPQNLSASRPQDRQFILSSKKLLLSDSGFYLCAWSPSLAAMNTEAFFGQGTRLTVV.

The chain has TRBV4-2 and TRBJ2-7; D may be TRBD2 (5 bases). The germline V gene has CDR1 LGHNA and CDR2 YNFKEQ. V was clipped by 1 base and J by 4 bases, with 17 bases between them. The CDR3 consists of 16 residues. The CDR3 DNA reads TGTGCCAGCAGCCAAGGGGTCTTGGGGAGCCCGTACGAGCAGTACTTC. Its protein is CASSQGVLGSPYEQYF.

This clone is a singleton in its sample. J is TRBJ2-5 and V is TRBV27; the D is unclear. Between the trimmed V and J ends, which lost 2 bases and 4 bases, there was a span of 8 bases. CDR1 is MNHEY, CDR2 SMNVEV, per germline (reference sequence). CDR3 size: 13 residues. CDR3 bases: TGTGCCAGCAGTTTAGAGGTGGGAGAGACCCAGTACTTC. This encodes CASSLEVGETQYF.

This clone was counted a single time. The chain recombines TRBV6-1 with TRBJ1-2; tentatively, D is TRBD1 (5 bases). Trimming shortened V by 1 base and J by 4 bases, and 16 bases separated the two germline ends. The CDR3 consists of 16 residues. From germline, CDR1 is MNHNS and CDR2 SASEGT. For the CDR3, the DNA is TGTGCCAGCAGTGAAGGTTTAGGGGTTGTAGGCTATGGCTACACCTTC. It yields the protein CASSEGLGVVGYGYTF.

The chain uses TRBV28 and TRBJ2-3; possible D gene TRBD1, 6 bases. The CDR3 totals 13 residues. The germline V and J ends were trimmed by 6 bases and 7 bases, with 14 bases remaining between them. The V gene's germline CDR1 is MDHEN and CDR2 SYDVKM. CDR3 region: CASRSPGTHTQYF. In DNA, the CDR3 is TGTGCCAGCAGGTCCCCAGGGACACATACGCAGTATTTT. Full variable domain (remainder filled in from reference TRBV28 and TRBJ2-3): DVKVTQSSRYLVKRTGEKVFLECVQDMDHENMFWYRQDPGLGLRLIYFSYDVKMKEKGDIPEGYSVSREKKERFSLILESASTNQTSMYLCASRSPGTHTQYFGPGTRLTVL.

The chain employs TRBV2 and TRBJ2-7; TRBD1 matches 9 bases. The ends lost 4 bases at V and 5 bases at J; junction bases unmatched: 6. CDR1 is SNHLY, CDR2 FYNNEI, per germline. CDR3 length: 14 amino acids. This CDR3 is CASSADRGVHEQYF. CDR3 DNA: TGTGCCAGCAGTGCAGACAGGGGGGTCCACGAGCAGTACTTC.

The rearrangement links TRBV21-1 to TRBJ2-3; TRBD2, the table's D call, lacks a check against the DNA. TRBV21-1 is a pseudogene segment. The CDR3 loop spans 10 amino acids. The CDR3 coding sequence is TGTGCCAGCACTGGGGGGACGCAGTATTTT. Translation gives CASTGGTQYF.

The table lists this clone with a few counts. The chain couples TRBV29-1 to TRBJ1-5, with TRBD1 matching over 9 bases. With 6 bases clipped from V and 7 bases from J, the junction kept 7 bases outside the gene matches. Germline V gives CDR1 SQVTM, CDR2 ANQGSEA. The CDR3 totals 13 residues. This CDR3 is CSVGDRERQPQHF. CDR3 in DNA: TGCAGCGTCGGGGACAGGGAGAGGCAGCCCCAGCATTTT. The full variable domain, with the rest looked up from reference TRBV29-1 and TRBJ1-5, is SAVISQKPSRDICQRGTSLTIQCQVDSQVTMMFWYRQQPGQSLTLIATANQGSEATYESGFVIDKFPISRPNLTFSTLTVSNMSPEDSSIYLCSVGDRERQPQHFGDGTRLSIL.

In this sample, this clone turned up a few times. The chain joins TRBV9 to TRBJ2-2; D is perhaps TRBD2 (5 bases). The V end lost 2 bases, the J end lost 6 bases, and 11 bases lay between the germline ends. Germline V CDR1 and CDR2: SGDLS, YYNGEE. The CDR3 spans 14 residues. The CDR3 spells CASSVITEAGELFF. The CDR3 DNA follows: TGTGCCAGCAGCGTGATAACGGAGGCCGGGGAGCTGTTTTTT.

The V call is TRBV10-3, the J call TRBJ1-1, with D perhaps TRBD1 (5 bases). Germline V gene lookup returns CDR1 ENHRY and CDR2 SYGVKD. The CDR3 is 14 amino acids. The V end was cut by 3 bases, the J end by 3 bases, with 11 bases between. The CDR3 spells CAISDVLGDTEAFF. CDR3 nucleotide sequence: TGTGCCATCAGTGACGTGTTAGGGGACACTGAAGCTTTCTTT.

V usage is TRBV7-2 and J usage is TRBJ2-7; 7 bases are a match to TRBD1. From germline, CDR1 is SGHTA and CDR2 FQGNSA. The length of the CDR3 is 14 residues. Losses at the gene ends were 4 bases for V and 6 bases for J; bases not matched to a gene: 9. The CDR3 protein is CASSSITGVSEQYF. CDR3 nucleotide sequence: TGTGCCAGCAGCTCAATTACAGGGGTTAGCGAGCAGTACTTC.

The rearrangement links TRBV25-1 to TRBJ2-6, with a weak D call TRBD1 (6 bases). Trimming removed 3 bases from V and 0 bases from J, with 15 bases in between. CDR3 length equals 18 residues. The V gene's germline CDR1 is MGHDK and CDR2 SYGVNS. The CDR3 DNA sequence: TGTGCCAGCAGTGACATGCAGGGGTCGAGCTCTGGGGCCAACGTCCTGACTTTC. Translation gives CASSDMQGSSSGANVLTF.

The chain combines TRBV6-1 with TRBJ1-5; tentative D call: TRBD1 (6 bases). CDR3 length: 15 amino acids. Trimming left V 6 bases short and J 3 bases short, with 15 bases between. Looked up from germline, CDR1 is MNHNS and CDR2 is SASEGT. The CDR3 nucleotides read TGTGCCAGCAGCCTAACAGGGTTCCTCAATCAGCCCCAGCATTTT. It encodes CASSLTGFLNQPQHF.